The clone carrying this T cell receptor beta chain was seen at least ten times. Its antigen is as yet unknown. Time point described: pre-sensitization, week 0. As for treatment: therapeutic diphenylcyclopropenone sensitization with weekly scalp DPC. Each donor was an alopecia patient between 18 and 70 years of age who qualified for DPC. These data belong to a study of human T cells and chemical hapten exposure. The study, taken as a whole, reports: Alopecia affecting every donor means their immune response may not match healthy people's. With regard to DPC sensitization, TCRs above 1 in 1000 frequency did not change.

Per the study methods: Sample TCR counts, which ranged from roughly 20,000 to 690,600, had a median of approximately 94,000. TCRdb re-derived calls from the RACE reads in MiXCR, one entry per CDR3 protein. TCRdb's processing, not the authors', yielded these V and J calls. The sample records fewer than 350,000 distinct CDR3 sequences, around 7.7% being singletons. The V gene end was trimmed by 0 bases and the J gene end by 4 bases; junction bases not matched to a gene: 7. Germline V gene lookup returns CDR1 MNHEY and CDR2 SVGEGT. CDR3 length equals 16 residues. The sample was whole blood, taken in connection with sensitization to the hapten diphenylcyclopropenone (DPC). The chain employs TRBV6-2 or TRBV6-3 and TRBJ2-7, with 9 bases lining up with TRBD2. This clonotype was sampled from a man aged 18 to 35 with alopecia areata. Some clones in this sample may be carry-over from other donors' samples. DNA of the CDR3: TGTGCCAGCAGTTACTCGATGGTAGCGGGGGAATACGAGCAGTACTTC. It codes for CASSYSMVAGEYEQYF.